Following are 24 T cell receptor beta chains from one sample sequenced in a study of PD-1 blockade in classical Hodgkin lymphoma (dated by TCRdb to the early 2020s). The time point tag for this specimen amounts to: cycle 4 day 1 (C4D1), after less than seven weeks of nivolumab. All trial patients had relapsed after autologous stem cell transplantation, with cohorts A, B and C differing in prior brentuximab vedotin exposure. Library construction relied on the immunoSEQ multiplex PCR assay. Entries here come from immuneACCESS through TCRdb and include only in-frame sequences with V and J called. Some clones fail to appear in such tables; in the studies checked, an unresolved V gene covers under half of the shortfall, and the cause of the remainder is unknown. The sample has roughly 96,000 clones on record, 85% to 95% of them singletons. The ten biggest clones cover roughly 1.9% of the sample. The sequenced sample was peripheral blood mononuclear cells (PBMCs), obtained before the fourth cycle of nivolumab. The receptors come from a human donor with classical Hodgkin lymphoma.

The chain is built from TRBV4-1 and TRBJ2-3; D gene uncertain. The V end was cut by 0 bases, the J end by 0 bases, with 4 bases between. This CDR3 is 14 amino acids long. The germline V gene has CDR1 MGHRA and CDR2 YSYEKL. This CDR3 reads CASSQERSTDTQYF. CDR3 sequence (DNA): TGCGCCAGCAGCCAAGAAAGGAGCACAGATACGCAGTATTTT.

The V and J genes are TRBV6-1 and TRBJ2-3; D call uncertain. The germline V and J ends were trimmed by 7 bases and 5 bases, with 10 bases remaining between them. This CDR3 region has 12 residues. Germline-derived CDR1 and CDR2 are MNHNS and SASEGT. The CDR3: CASNDSGDTQYF. The CDR3 coding sequence is TGTGCCAGCAACGATTCGGGAGATACGCAGTATTTT.

V and J are TRBV28 and TRBJ1-4, with a tentative D call TRBD1 (5 bases). Germline-derived CDR1 and CDR2 are MDHEN and SYDVKM. The CDR3 consists of 17 residues. Trimming took 11 bases from V and 0 from J, leaving 22 bases between them. The CDR3 spells CAVDSSADSATNEKLFF. Here the CDR3 DNA reads TGTGCCGTCGACAGTTCGGCAGATTCTGCAACTAATGAAAAACTGTTTTTT.

In its sample, this clone is medium-sized (0.01 to 0.1%). The chain is built from TRBV27 and TRBJ2-1; weak D call: TRBD1 (5 bases). CDR3 length: 16 residues. From germline, CDR1 is MNHEY and CDR2 SMNVEV (reference sequence). V was pared by 0 bases and J by 5 bases, with 14 bases between. CDR3 sequence reads: CASSLSWGHLDNEQFF. CDR3 nucleotide sequence: TGTGCCAGCAGTTTATCATGGGGCCATCTAGACAATGAGCAGTTCTTC.

A note on this clone: This sample also contains other DNA sequences that code for the same CDR3. This chain connects TRBV30 to TRBJ1-2; perhaps TRBD1 as D (5 bases). Germline V gene data show CDR1 as GTSNPN and CDR2 as SVGIG (reference sequence). This CDR3 comprises 14 residues. Trimming cost V 5 bases and J 0 bases, with 13 bases left between them. The CDR3 coding sequence is TGTGCCTGGGTAGGAGGGGACTCTAACTATGGCTACACCTTC. This codes for CAWVGGDSNYGYTF.

This chain joins TRBV29-1 and TRBJ2-1; 8 positions agree with TRBD2. Germline V gene data show CDR1 as SQVTM and CDR2 as ANQGSEA. CDR3 length equals 15 residues. With 4 bases clipped from V and 1 base from J, the junction kept 6 bases outside the gene matches. Here the CDR3 DNA reads TGCAGCGTTGTTCGGCGGGAGGTGTCCTACAATGAGCAGTTCTTC. Its translation: CSVVRREVSYNEQFF.

This rearrangement joins TRBV4-1 to TRBJ1-4; D remains ambiguous. There are 15 residues in the CDR3. V lost 4 bases and J 1 base, leaving 10 bases between the germline ends. Germline V gene sequence: CDR1 MGHRA, CDR2 YSYEKL. CDR3 sequence (DNA): TGCGCCAGCAGCCGTCTCACGGAAACTAATGAAAAACTGTTTTTT. Protein sequence: CASSRLTETNEKLFF.

This chain uses TRBV7-8 with TRBJ1-4; tentatively, D is TRBD1 (6 bases). Germline V gene sequence: CDR1 SGHVS, CDR2 FQNEAQ. V dropped 2 bases and J dropped 10 bases, with 8 bases sitting between them. The length of the CDR3 is 12 residues. CDR3 DNA sequence: TGTGCCAGCAGCTTACAGGGGCTAAAACTGTTTTTT. It is translated as CASSLQGLKLFF.

The rearrangement joins TRBV6-6 to TRBJ2-1; the D call may be TRBD1 or TRBD2 (5 bases each). V was cut by 2 bases and J by 2 bases, with 10 bases left in between. The CDR3 totals 15 residues. Germline V gene lookup returns CDR1 MNHNY and CDR2 SVGAGI (reference sequence). Here the CDR3 reads CASSYGGTAYNEQFF. The CDR3 DNA reads TGTGCCAGCAGTTACGGTGGGACGGCCTACAATGAGCAGTTCTTC.

The V call is TRBV19, the J call TRBJ2-1; D is perhaps TRBD2 (7 bases). V was pared by 4 bases and J by 8 bases, with 18 bases between. The CDR3 spans 15 residues. Looked up from germline, CDR1 is LNHDA and CDR2 is SQIVND (reference sequence). The CDR3 bases are TGTGCCAGTAGTAGGGAGGCGGGGGCAGGGGATGAGCAGTTCTTC. Translation: CASSREAGAGDEQFF.

J is TRBJ2-3 and V is TRBV12-5; D is unresolved. Trimming left V 2 bases short and J 5 bases short, with 11 bases between. CDR3 length: 14 amino acids. From germline, CDR1 is LGHNT and CDR2 FRNRAP. This CDR3 is CASGLPSPVDTQYF. CDR3 DNA: TGTGCTAGTGGTTTGCCTAGTCCGGTAGATACGCAGTATTTT.

The V and J genes are TRBV7-8 and TRBJ2-7, with 8 positions matching TRBD2. Trimming removed 5 bases from V and 3 bases from J; junction bases left unmatched: 9. In germline, CDR1 is SGHVS, CDR2 FQNEAQ. There are 15 residues in the CDR3. CDR3 DNA: TGTGCCAGCAGCCCCCGGAGGACTAGCCTCTACGAGCAGTACTTC. Translating it yields CASSPRRTSLYEQYF.

This chain uses TRBV5-6 with TRBJ1-2, with TRBD1 matching 9 bases. With 4 bases clipped from V and 7 bases from J, the junction kept 8 bases outside the gene matches. CDR3 length: 14 residues. Germline CDR1 reads SGHDT; CDR2 reads YYEEEE. CDR3 nucleotide sequence: TGTGCCAGCAGCGGGACAGGGAGAAAAGCTGGCTACACCTTC. Its protein product is CASSGTGRKAGYTF.

The rearrangement joins TRBV28 to TRBJ2-7, with a weak D call TRBD2 (5 bases). The CDR3 consists of 14 residues. The germline V and J ends were trimmed by 5 bases and 4 bases, with 15 bases remaining between them. CDR1 MDHEN and CDR2 SYDVKM come from the germline V gene. Here the CDR3 DNA reads TGTGCCAGCAGTGGACCGTTGGGAGTTTACGAGCAGTACTTC. Translated, it gives CASSGPLGVYEQYF.

This clone was recorded a few times. The rearrangement joins TRBV2 to TRBJ1-2; D gene unclear. The CDR3 contains 14 residues. The V gene lost 6 bases and the J gene lost 5 bases, with 16 bases spanning the gap. Germline CDR1 and CDR2: SNHLY and FYNNEI. The CDR3 reads CASRARVVGYGYTF. CDR3 sequence (DNA): TGTGCCAGCAGGGCTAGGGTAGTGGGGTATGGCTACACCTTC.

The table lists this clone with a count of one. This chain joins TRBV5-4 and TRBJ2-2; D call uncertain. Germline CDR1 SGHNT, CDR2 YYREEE (reference sequence). This CDR3 is built from 14 residues. V was shortened by 2 bases and J by 3 bases, with 8 bases between the two germline ends. The CDR3 is CASSFGSYTGELFF. DNA for the CDR3: TGTGCCAGCAGCTTCGGGTCCTACACCGGGGAGCTGTTTTTT.

The chain employs TRBV13 and TRBJ2-7; 14 nucleotides match TRBD2. Looked up from germline, CDR1 is PRHDT and CDR2 is FYEKMQ (reference sequence). The CDR3 has 15 residues. After removal of 7 bases from V and 5 bases from J, the junction contained 7 bases not matched to a gene. The CDR3 here is CASNSGLAGVDEQYF. The CDR3 coding sequence is TGTGCCAGCAATTCGGGACTAGCGGGAGTGGACGAGCAGTACTTC.

This clone was counted only a few times. The J gene is TRBJ2-3, the V gene TRBV19; TRBD1 matches 9 bases. CDR3 size: 16 residues. CDR1 and CDR2 from the germline V gene are LNHDA and SQIVND (reference sequence). Unmatched junction bases numbered 11, after V lost 5 bases and J lost 5 bases. This chain's CDR3 is CASSARQGGSIDTQYF. The DNA of the CDR3 is TGTGCCAGTAGTGCTCGACAGGGGGGGTCGATAGATACGCAGTATTTT.

The chain recombines TRBV19 with TRBJ2-2; D is unclear. The V gene's germline CDR1 is LNHDA and CDR2 SQIVND (reference sequence). This CDR3 contains 12 residues. V dropped 3 bases and J dropped 7 bases, with 6 bases sitting between them. The CDR3 DNA sequence: TGTGCCAGTAGTATTGTAGGCGGGGAGCTGTTTTTT. This translates into CASSIVGGELFF.

The rearrangement uses TRBV5-1 and TRBJ2-7, with 11 bases matching TRBD2. V shed 4 bases, J shed 2 bases, and the junction held 14 bases outside the gene matches. Germline assignment: CDR1 SGHRS and CDR2 YFSETQ. The CDR3 is made up of 18 amino acids. The chain's CDR3 is CASSNLGLSGRATYEQYF. In nucleotides, the CDR3 is TGCGCCAGCAGCAATTTGGGGCTTAGCGGGAGGGCCACCTACGAGCAGTACTTC.

V and J are TRBV19 and TRBJ2-1; weak D call: TRBD2 (6 bases). The germline V gene has CDR1 LNHDA and CDR2 SQIVND (reference sequence). CDR3 size: 15 residues. V was pared by 3 bases and J by 6 bases, with 15 bases between. CDR3 amino acids: CASSIRGGSPNEQFF. The CDR3 coding sequence is TGTGCCAGTAGTATTCGTGGGGGGAGCCCCAATGAGCAGTTCTTC.

This rearrangement joins TRBV6-6 to TRBJ2-7; the match to TRBD2 covers 8 bases. Germline V gene lookup returns CDR1 MNHNY and CDR2 SVGAGI (reference sequence). The length of the CDR3 is 15 residues. The trim removed 0 bases at V and 4 bases at J, leaving 5 bases unmatched. The chain's CDR3 is CASSYSRGAPYEQYF. The CDR3 DNA sequence: TGTGCCAGCAGTTACTCGCGGGGGGCGCCTTACGAGCAGTACTTC.

V usage is TRBV7-2 and J usage is TRBJ2-3; 9 bases map to TRBD2. There are 16 residues in the CDR3. CDR1 and CDR2 from the germline V gene are SGHTA and FQGNSA. J lost 2 bases, V lost 3 bases, and 6 bases had no gene match. CDR3 sequence reads: CASSFLLAGTTDTQYF. In DNA form, the CDR3 reads TGTGCCAGCAGCTTCCTACTAGCGGGCACCACAGATACGCAGTATTTT.

V gene TRBV5-4 combines with J gene TRBJ2-5; either TRBD1 or TRBD2 may fit D (6 bases each). CDR1 SGHNT and CDR2 YYREEE come from the germline V gene (reference sequence). The CDR3 totals 14 residues. V gave up 0 bases and J gave up 5 bases, with 11 bases separating them. The CDR3 region has the DNA TGTGCCAGCAGCTTGGCCAAGGGGGGCGAGACCCAGTACTTC. Translated, it gives CASSLAKGGETQYF.